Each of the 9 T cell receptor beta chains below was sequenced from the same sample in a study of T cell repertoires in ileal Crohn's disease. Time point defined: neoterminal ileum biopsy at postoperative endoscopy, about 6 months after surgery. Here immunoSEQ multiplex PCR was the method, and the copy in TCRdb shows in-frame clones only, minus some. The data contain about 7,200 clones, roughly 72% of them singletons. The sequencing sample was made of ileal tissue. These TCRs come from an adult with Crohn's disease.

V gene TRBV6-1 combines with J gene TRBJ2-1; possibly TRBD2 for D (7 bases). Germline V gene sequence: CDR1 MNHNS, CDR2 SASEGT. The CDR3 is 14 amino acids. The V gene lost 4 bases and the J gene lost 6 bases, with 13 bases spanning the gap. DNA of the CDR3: TGTGCCAGCAGTGCCCGTGGGGGGGCCAATGAGCAGTTCTTC. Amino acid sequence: CASSARGGANEQFF.

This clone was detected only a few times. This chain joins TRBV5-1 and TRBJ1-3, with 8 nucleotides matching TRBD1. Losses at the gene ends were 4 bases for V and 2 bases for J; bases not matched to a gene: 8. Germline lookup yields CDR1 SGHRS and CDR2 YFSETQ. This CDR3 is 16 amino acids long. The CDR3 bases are TGCGCCAGCAGCCTTGACAGGGGATGGACTGGAAACACCATATATTTT. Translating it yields CASSLDRGWTGNTIYF.

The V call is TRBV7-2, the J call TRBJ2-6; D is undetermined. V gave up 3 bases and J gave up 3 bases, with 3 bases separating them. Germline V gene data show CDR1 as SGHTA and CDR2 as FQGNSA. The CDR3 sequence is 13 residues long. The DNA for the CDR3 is TGTGCCAGCAGCTTCGGTGGGGCCAACGTCCTGACTTTC. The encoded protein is CASSFGGANVLTF.

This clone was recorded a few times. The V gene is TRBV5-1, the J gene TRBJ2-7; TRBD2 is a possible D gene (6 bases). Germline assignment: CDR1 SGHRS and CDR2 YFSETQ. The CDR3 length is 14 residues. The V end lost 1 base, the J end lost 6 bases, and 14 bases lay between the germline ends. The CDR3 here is CASSLNPGVGEQYF. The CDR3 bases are TGCGCCAGCAGCTTGAATCCGGGAGTGGGCGAGCAGTACTTC.

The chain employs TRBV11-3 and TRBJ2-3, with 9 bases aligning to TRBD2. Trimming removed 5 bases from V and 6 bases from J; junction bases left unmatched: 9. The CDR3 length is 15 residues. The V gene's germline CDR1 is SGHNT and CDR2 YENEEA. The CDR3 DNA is TGTGCCAGCAGCCCATCCCGACTAGCGGTCGATACGCAGTATTTT. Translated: CASSPSRLAVDTQYF.

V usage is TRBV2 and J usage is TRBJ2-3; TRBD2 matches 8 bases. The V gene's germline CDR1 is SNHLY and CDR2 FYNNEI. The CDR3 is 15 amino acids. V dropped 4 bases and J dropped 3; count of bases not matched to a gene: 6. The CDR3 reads CASSGGLASTDTQYF. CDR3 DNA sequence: TGTGCCAGCAGTGGAGGACTAGCTTCAACAGATACGCAGTATTTT.

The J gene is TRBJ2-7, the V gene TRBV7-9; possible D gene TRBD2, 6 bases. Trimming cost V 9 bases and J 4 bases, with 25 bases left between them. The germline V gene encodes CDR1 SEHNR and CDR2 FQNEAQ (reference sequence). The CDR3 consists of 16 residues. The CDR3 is CASHLGGWVNGYEQYF. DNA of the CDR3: TGTGCCAGTCACCTCGGGGGTTGGGTGAATGGATACGAGCAGTACTTC.

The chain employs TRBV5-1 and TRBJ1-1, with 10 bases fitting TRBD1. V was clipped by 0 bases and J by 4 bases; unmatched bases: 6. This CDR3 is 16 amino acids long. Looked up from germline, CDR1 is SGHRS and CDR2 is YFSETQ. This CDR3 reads CASSLVTGGLSTEAFF. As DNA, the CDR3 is TGCGCCAGCAGCTTGGTGACAGGGGGCTTGAGCACTGAAGCTTTCTTT.

CDR3 loop: CASSVGRVGGELFF. CDR3 DNA sequence: TGTGCCAGCAGCGTAGGGAGGGTTGGCGGGGAGCTGTTTTTT. V usage is TRBV9 and J usage is TRBJ2-2; possibly TRBD2 for D (6 bases). Between the trimmed V and J ends, which lost 0 bases and 7 bases, there was a span of 10 bases. This CDR3 is 14 amino acids long. Germline values: CDR1 SGDLS, CDR2 YYNGEE.